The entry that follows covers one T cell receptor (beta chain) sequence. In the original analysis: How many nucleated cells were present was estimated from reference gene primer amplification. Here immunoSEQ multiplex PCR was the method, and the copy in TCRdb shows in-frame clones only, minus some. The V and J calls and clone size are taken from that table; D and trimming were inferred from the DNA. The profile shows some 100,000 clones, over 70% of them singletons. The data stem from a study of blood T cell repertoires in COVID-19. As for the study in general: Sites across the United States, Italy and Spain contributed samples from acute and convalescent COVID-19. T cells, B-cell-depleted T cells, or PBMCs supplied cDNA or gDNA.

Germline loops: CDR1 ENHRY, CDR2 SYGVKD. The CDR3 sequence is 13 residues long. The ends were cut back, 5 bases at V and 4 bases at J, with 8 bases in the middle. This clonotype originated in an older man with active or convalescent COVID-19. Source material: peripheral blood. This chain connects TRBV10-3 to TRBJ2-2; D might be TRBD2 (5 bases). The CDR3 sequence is CAISTSGTGELFF. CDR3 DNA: TGTGCCATCAGTACAAGCGGCACCGGGGAGCTGTTTTTT.